This T cell receptor (beta chain) was captured in a study of blood T cell repertoires in COVID-19. Study details: From the United States, Italy and Spain came samples of acute and convalescent COVID-19. T cells, B-cell-depleted T cells, or PBMCs provided the cDNA or gDNA that served as material.

Authors' methods: Estimation of nucleated cell counts relied on the amplification of reference gene primers. This table comes from immunoSEQ multiplex PCR, and its TCRdb copy is limited to in-frame clones, with some not included. Clone size and V and J calls were adopted from that table, with D and trimming inferred from the DNA. The repertoire holds about 59,000 clones, with about 86% as singletons. The V and J ends lost 0 bases and 0 bases, in that order; junction bases with no gene match: 3. The CDR3 has 17 amino acids. The germline gives CDR1 KGHDR, CDR2 SFDVKD. This clonotype originated in a woman older than 75 with active or convalescent COVID-19. The sequencing input was peripheral blood. The chain has TRBV24-1 and TRBJ2-5; 10 bases are shared with TRBD1. Written as DNA, the CDR3 is TGTGCCACCAGTGATTTGGGGACAGGGGCCTACCAAGAGACCCAGTACTTC. It codes for CATSDLGTGAYQETQYF.